What follows are 27 T cell receptor beta chains derived from one specimen sequenced in a study of T cell responses to AZD1222 COVID-19 vaccine (dated by TCRdb to the early 2020s). Library method: the immunoSEQ multiplex PCR assay. TCRdb took this table from immuneACCESS and kept in-frame rearrangements with V and J called. Such tables lack part of the clones; where checked against another copy, unresolved V genes explain under half of the gap, and the rest is unexplained. Present in this sample are tens of thousands of clones, roughly 89% of which were seen just once. The ten largest clones capture roughly 5.6% of the sample. According to the study, the label for this sample's time point signals: baseline before first vaccination. The sample's treatment or condition label, in plain terms: meningococcal conjugate vaccine given as trial control. The specimen was peripheral blood, collected on day 0 of MenACWY control vaccination. The receptors here all came from an adult in good health.

The chain recombines TRBV3-1 (or the pseudogene TRBV3-2) with TRBJ1-3; the D gene is possibly TRBD1 (6 bases). Germline loops: CDR1 LGHDT, CDR2 YNNKEL (reference sequence). CDR3 size: 15 residues. The germline V and J ends were trimmed by 4 bases and 3 bases, with 13 bases remaining between them. The CDR3 loop reads CASSPARGFGNTIYF. CDR3 coding DNA: TGTGCCAGCAGCCCGGCCAGGGGATTTGGAAACACCATATATTTT.

This sequence joins TRBV28 and TRBJ2-1; TRBD1 is a possible D gene (5 bases). Germline CDR1 is MDHEN and CDR2 is SYDVKM. The CDR3 loop spans 15 amino acids. V shed 4 bases and J shed 3 bases, with 13 bases lying between them. The CDR3 region is CASSWPRQSYNEQFF. CDR3 DNA sequence: TGTGCCAGCAGTTGGCCGAGACAGAGCTACAATGAGCAGTTCTTC.

The chain combines TRBV18 with TRBJ2-7; 9 bases are shared with TRBD1. The length of the CDR3 is 15 residues. V shed 5 bases and J 1 base; nucleotides not matched to a gene: 6. Germline V gene sequence: CDR1 KGHSH, CDR2 LQKENI. CDR3 in DNA: TGTGCCAGCTCATCCACCGGGACAGGGTCCTACGAGCAGTACTTC. Translated: CASSSTGTGSYEQYF.

This clone was seen a single time. The rearrangement uses TRBV5-1 and TRBJ2-1, with TRBD2 as a possible D gene (6 bases). V was trimmed by 4 bases and J by 7 bases, leaving 15 bases between them. This CDR3 contains 14 residues. Germline CDR1 and CDR2: SGHRS and YFSETQ. The CDR3 DNA reads TGCGCCAGCAGCCCAACGGGAGTCGGAAATGAGCAGTTCTTC. Translating it yields CASSPTGVGNEQFF.

The sample holds one count of this clone. As DNA, the CDR3 is TGTGCCAGTAGTATAGTCGGGAGCGGCTACACCTTC. Amino acid sequence: CASSIVGSGYTF. The chain combines TRBV19 with TRBJ1-2; D not resolved. V was pared by 1 base and J by 8 bases, with 8 bases between. Germline CDR1 reads LNHDA; CDR2 reads SQIVND (reference sequence). The CDR3 runs to 12 residues.

This chain joins TRBV10-3 and TRBJ1-5; tentatively, D is TRBD1 (5 bases). Per the germline V gene, CDR1 is ENHRY and CDR2 is SYGVKD. Deletions cut 2 bases from V and 6 bases from J, with 11 bases between. CDR3 length: 14 residues. The CDR3 nucleotides are TGTGCCATCAGTGAGGAGGGACTCGGTCAGCCCCAGCATTTT. This encodes CAISEEGLGQPQHF.

The chain recombines TRBV19 with TRBJ1-1, with D perhaps TRBD1 (6 bases). CDR1 is LNHDA, CDR2 SQIVND, per germline (reference sequence). The CDR3 runs to 11 residues. The V end was cut by 3 bases, the J end by 11 bases, with 10 bases between. For the CDR3, the DNA is TGTGCCAGTAGTATGGCGGGGGCGGCTTTCTTT. Amino acid sequence: CASSMAGAAFF.

The genes are TRBV28 and TRBJ2-7; 8 bases match TRBD1. This CDR3 comprises 15 residues. Germline-derived CDR1 and CDR2 are MDHEN and SYDVKM. The trim removed 5 bases at V and 4 bases at J, leaving 10 bases unmatched. Written as DNA, the CDR3 is TGTGCCAGCAGTCCAGGACAGGGTTTCGGGTACGAGCAGTACTTC. Translating it yields CASSPGQGFGYEQYF.

The genes are TRBV28 and TRBJ1-5; D call uncertain. Germline V lookup: CDR1 MDHEN, CDR2 SYDVKM. V lost 0 bases to trimming and J lost 0 bases, with 9 bases between them. The CDR3 loop spans 16 amino acids. As DNA, the CDR3 is TGTGCCAGCAGTTTATGGACCGCGTATAGCAATCAGCCCCAGCATTTT. Translating gives CASSLWTAYSNQPQHF.

The rearrangement joins TRBV6-5 to TRBJ2-2; 7 bases map to TRBD1. CDR1 and CDR2 (germline): MNHEY, SVGAGI. After removal of 11 bases from V and 4 bases from J, the junction contained 7 bases not matched to a gene. The length of the CDR3 is 13 residues. CDR3 sequence (DNA): TGTGCCGCCAGGGACAGCCTCACCGGGGAGCTGTTTTTT. Protein sequence: CAARDSLTGELFF.

This clone is medium-sized by share. The same CDR3 also results from other DNA sequences found in this sample. This sequence joins TRBV19 and TRBJ2-2, with D uncertain. This CDR3 is 13 amino acids long. Germline loops: CDR1 LNHDA, CDR2 SQIVND (reference sequence). V was trimmed by 3 bases and J by 5 bases, leaving 7 bases between them. The CDR3 here is CASSILGTGELFF. As DNA, the CDR3 is TGTGCCAGTAGTATTTTGGGAACCGGGGAGCTGTTTTTT. The variable domain in full, completed from reference TRBV19 and TRBJ2-2, reads DGGITQSPKYLFRKEGQNVTLSCEQNLNHDAMYWYRQDPGQGLRLIYYSQIVNDFQKGDIAEGYSVSREKKESFPLTVTSAQKNPTAFYLCASSILGTGELFFGEGSRLTVL.

A word on this clone: At one end, the junction sequence differs from germline, possibly due to a read error. The CDR3: CARSSPRPAGGEVWTGF. Written as DNA, the CDR3 is TGTGCCAGAAGTTCCCCCAGGCCGGCGGGGGGCGAAGTTTGGACCGGATTT. The V call is TRBV5-3, the J call TRBJ1-1; maybe TRBD1 (6 bases). TRBV5-3 is an ORF for which the function is uncertain. This CDR3 is built from 17 residues.

The genes are TRBV19 and TRBJ2-4, with 9 bases fitting TRBD1. CDR3 length equals 16 residues. J gave up 1 base and V 6 bases, and 7 bases lay outside the gene matches. Per germline, CDR1 LNHDA and CDR2 SQIVND (reference sequence). The CDR3 DNA sequence: TGTGCCAGTAGAGATACAGGGGGCTTGGCCAAAAACATTCAGTACTTC. It yields the protein CASRDTGGLAKNIQYF.

This clone has a handful of counts. The chain has TRBV19 and TRBJ1-4; 8 bases align to TRBD1. The CDR3 has 15 amino acids. CDR1 is LNHDA and CDR2 is SQIVND in the germline V gene (reference sequence). J lost 0 bases, V lost 5 bases, and 2 bases had no gene match. The CDR3 nucleotides are TGTGCCAGTAGTGGGACAGGCACAACTAATGAAAAACTGTTTTTT. Translated: CASSGTGTTNEKLFF.

The chain is built from TRBV15 and TRBJ1-2; D is ambiguous. This CDR3 is 15 amino acids long. Per germline, CDR1 LNHNV and CDR2 YYDKDF (reference sequence). Trimming removed 2 bases at V and 2 bases at J, with 12 bases between. CDR3 nucleotides: TGTGCCACCAGCAGATTTGAGGGAACAAACTATGGCTACACCTTC. It encodes CATSRFEGTNYGYTF. The whole variable domain, filled in from reference TRBV15 and TRBJ1-2, reads DAMVIQNPRYQVTQFGKPVTLSCSQTLNHNVMYWYQQKSSQAPKLLFHYYDKDFNNEADTPDNFQSRRPNTSFCFLDIRSPGLGDTAMYLCATSRFEGTNYGYTFGSGTRLTVV.

The V and J genes are TRBV29-1 and TRBJ2-5; D tentatively fits TRBD1 or TRBD2 (5 bases each). CDR3 length: 14 residues. Germline CDR1 and CDR2: SQVTM and ANQGSEA. Trimming cost V 4 bases and J 1 base, with 13 bases left between them. The chain's CDR3 is CSVGGWSTQETQYF. DNA of the CDR3: TGCAGCGTTGGGGGGTGGAGCACCCAAGAGACCCAGTACTTC.

The J gene is TRBJ1-1, the V gene TRBV27; D gene ambiguous. The CDR3 has 13 residues. Germline V gene data show CDR1 as MNHEY and CDR2 as SMNVEV (reference sequence). Trimming pared 7 bases from V and 5 bases from J, leaving 14 bases between. The CDR3 DNA reads as TGTGCCAGCACCTGGACTCGGGGAACTGAAGCTTTCTTT. Its translation is CASTWTRGTEAFF.

The chain uses TRBV29-1 and TRBJ2-3; TRBD2 matches at 14 bases. There are 14 residues in the CDR3. V gave up 3 bases and J gave up 6 bases; unmatched junction bases: 2. Germline V gene lookup returns CDR1 SQVTM and CDR2 ANQGSEA. DNA of the CDR3: TGCAGCGTTGACGGGACTAGCGGGAGCGATACGCAGTATTTT. Translated, it gives CSVDGTSGSDTQYF.

The V call is TRBV10-3, the J call TRBJ1-1, with D possibly being TRBD1 (5 bases). The CDR3 covers 14 residues. Germline V lookup: CDR1 ENHRY, CDR2 SYGVKD. Trimming took 5 bases from V and 1 from J, leaving 11 bases between them. The CDR3 nucleotides read TGTGCCATCAGTCGGCAAGGGACGAACACTGAAGCTTTCTTT. This translates into CAISRQGTNTEAFF.

The V call is TRBV6-5, the J call TRBJ1-1; the D gene is possibly TRBD1 (5 bases). Trimming took off 8 bases at V and 6 bases at J, with 16 bases between the two ends. The CDR3 covers 13 residues. CDR1 is MNHEY and CDR2 is SVGAGI in the germline V gene. The chain's CDR3 is CASRKGVPPEAFF. The CDR3 DNA follows: TGTGCCAGCCGAAAAGGGGTTCCCCCTGAAGCTTTCTTT.

The V gene is TRBV5-4, the J gene TRBJ1-6; D is undetermined. Germline V lookup: CDR1 SGHNT, CDR2 YYREEE (reference sequence). This CDR3 contains 13 residues. V was pared by 3 bases and J by 4 bases, with 5 bases between. The CDR3 DNA follows: TGTGCCAGCAGCTACGAGTATAATTCACCCCTCCACTTT. This gives the protein CASSYEYNSPLHF.

The chain links TRBV19 to TRBJ2-1; D is possibly TRBD1 or TRBD2 (6 bases each). Trimming pared 3 bases from V and 10 bases from J, leaving 19 bases between. This CDR3 is 15 amino acids long. CDR1 is LNHDA, CDR2 SQIVND, per germline (reference sequence). The CDR3 region has the DNA TGTGCCAGTAGTATTAAGCTTCCCCGAGGGGGGGAGCAGTTCTTC. Translation: CASSIKLPRGGEQFF.

The chain employs TRBV25-1 and TRBJ1-6; maybe TRBD1 (5 bases). V was pared by 4 bases and J by 8 bases, with 9 bases between. The germline V gene encodes CDR1 MGHDK and CDR2 SYGVNS. The CDR3 loop spans 13 amino acids. The CDR3 region has the DNA TGTGCCAGCAGTGCCTCCAGGGATTCACCCCTCCACTTT. Residues: CASSASRDSPLHF. Drawing the rest from reference TRBV25-1 and TRBJ1-6, the complete variable domain is EADIYQTPRYLVIGTGKKITLECSQTMGHDKMYWYQQDPGMELHLIHYSYGVNSTEKGDLSSESTVSRIRTEHFPLTLESARPSHTSQYLCASSASRDSPLHFGNGTRLTVT.

V and J are TRBV29-1 and TRBJ2-3; D may correspond to TRBD1 or TRBD2 (6 bases each). V shed 4 bases and J shed 3 bases, with 11 bases lying between them. This CDR3 contains 13 residues. Per germline, CDR1 SQVTM and CDR2 ANQGSEA. The CDR3 protein is CSVVGGGTDTQYF. The CDR3 coding sequence is TGCAGCGTTGTCGGAGGGGGAACAGATACGCAGTATTTT.

A word on this clone: The same CDR3 is also encoded by other DNA sequences in this sample. The chain is built from TRBV15 and TRBJ1-5; D uncertain. This CDR3 contains 15 residues. The V gene's germline CDR1 is LNHNV and CDR2 YYDKDF (reference sequence). V lost 2 bases and J lost 3, with 11 bases in between. The DNA for the CDR3 is TGTGCCACCAGCAGACCGGGTCCTTCCAATCAGCCCCAGCATTTT. It translates to CATSRPGPSNQPQHF.

The chain employs TRBV12-1 and TRBJ1-4. TRBV12-1 is deemed a pseudogene. The CDR3 runs 17 residues. CDR3 nucleotides: TGTGCCAGCAGCTTTCTCGGAGGACATGGGGTTGATGAAAAACTGTTTTTT. Translating gives CASSFLGGHGVDEKLFF.

This chain connects TRBV7-3 to TRBJ1-1; D not resolved. Germline V lookup: CDR1 SGHTA, CDR2 FQGTGA. V lost 5 bases, J lost 4 bases, and 35 bases lay in between. CDR3 size: 21 residues. The CDR3 loop reads CASSIPERIDTNYPLGTEAFF. CDR3 DNA sequence: TGTGCCAGCAGCATACCCGAAAGAATCGACACAAACTATCCTTTGGGCACTGAAGCTTTCTTT.